Sequencing of this T cell receptor (beta chain) was carried out in a study of T cells in Graves' hyperthyroidism and ophthalmopathy. With 8 bases removed from V and 11 bases from J, the gap between germline ends came to 14 bases. The CDR3 contains 11 residues. Looked up from germline, CDR1 is SNHLY and CDR2 is FYNNEI. This clonotype was seen only a few times. Researchers defined stable Graves' hyperthyroidism as no ophthalmopathy progression within 18 months. Investigators excluded patients with uncontrolled infection, other autoimmune disease, pregnancy or lactation. Amplification yielded TCR beta CDR3 regions, with RNA transcripts as the source. HTBI primers were employed in a first-round RT-PCR of the TCR CDR3. TCRdb reprocessed the multiplex PCR reads via MiXCR and lists one record per CDR3 protein. The table lists 300,000 to 350,000 distinct CDR3 sequences, roughly a fifth of them singletons.

The V and J genes are TRBV2 and TRBJ2-3, with unresolved D. Sequencing used blood. The sequence derives from a woman in her fifties or sixties with Graves' hyperthyroidism. CDR3 loop: CASPSTRGQYF. The CDR3 bases are TGTGCCAGCCCCTCGACCCGCGGGCAGTATTTT.